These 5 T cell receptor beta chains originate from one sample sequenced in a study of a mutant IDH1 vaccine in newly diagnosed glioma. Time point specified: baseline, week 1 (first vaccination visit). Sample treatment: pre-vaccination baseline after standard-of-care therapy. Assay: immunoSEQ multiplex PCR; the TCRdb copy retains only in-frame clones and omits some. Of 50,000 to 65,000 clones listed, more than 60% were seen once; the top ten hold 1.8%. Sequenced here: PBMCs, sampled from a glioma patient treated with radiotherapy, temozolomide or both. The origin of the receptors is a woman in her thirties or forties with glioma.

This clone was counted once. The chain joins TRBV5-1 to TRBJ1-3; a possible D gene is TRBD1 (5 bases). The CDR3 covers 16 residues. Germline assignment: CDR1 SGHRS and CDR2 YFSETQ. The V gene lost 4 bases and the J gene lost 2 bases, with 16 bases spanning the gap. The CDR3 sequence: CASSVPQGPPGNTIYF. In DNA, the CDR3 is TGCGCCAGCAGCGTTCCTCAGGGTCCCCCTGGAAACACCATATATTTT.

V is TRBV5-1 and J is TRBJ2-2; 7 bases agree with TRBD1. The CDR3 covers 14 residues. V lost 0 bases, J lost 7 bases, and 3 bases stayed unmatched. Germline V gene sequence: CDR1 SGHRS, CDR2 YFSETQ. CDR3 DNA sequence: TGCGCCAGCAGCTTGGTAGGGGGCAACGGGGAGCTGTTTTTT. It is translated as CASSLVGGNGELFF.

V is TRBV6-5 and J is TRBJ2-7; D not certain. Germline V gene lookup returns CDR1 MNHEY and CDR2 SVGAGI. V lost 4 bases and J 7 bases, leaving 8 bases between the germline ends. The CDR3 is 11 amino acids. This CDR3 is CASSFYGEQYF. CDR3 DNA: TGTGCCAGCAGTTTCTATGGGGAGCAGTACTTC.

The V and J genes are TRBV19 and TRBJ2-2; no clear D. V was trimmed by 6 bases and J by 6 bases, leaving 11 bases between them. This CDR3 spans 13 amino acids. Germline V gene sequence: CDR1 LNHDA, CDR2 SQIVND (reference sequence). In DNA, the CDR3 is TGTGCCAGTAGGTCAACCGGGCCCGGGGAGCTGTTTTTT. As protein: CASRSTGPGELFF.

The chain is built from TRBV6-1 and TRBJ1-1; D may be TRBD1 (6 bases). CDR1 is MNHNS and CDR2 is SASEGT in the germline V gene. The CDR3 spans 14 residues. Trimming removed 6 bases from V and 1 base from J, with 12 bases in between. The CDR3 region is CASSPTGANTEAFF. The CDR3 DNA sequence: TGTGCCAGCAGCCCGACAGGTGCGAACACTGAAGCTTTCTTT.